This entry lists 18 T cell receptor beta chains sequenced from one sample in a study of neurological immune-mediated disorders. As to time point: longitudinal time-point 3. TCRdb analysed the 5' RACE reads with MiXCR anew, one entry per CDR3 protein. The table shows fewer than 110,000 distinct CDR3 sequences, with roughly a tenth occurring only once. The sequenced sample consisted of PBMCs. Receptors originate from a female donor with HTLV-1-associated myelopathy (HAM/TSP).

This clonotype was seen many times. V is TRBV6-6 and J is TRBJ1-3, with TRBD1 identical over 9 bases. Germline CDR1 MNHNY, CDR2 SVGAGI (reference sequence). The junction had 10 bases not matched to a gene; V was cut back by 6 bases and J by 4 bases. The length of the CDR3 is 16 residues. The chain's CDR3 is CASRDSGTGNGNTIYF. In DNA, the CDR3 is TGTGCCAGCAGGGACTCCGGGACAGGGAACGGAAACACCATATATTTT.

This clonotype was counted at least ten times. The rearrangement joins TRBV9 to TRBJ1-6; tentative D call: TRBD1 (6 bases). V was clipped by 0 bases and J by 6 bases, with 10 bases between them. CDR3 length equals 15 residues. Germline loops: CDR1 SGDLS, CDR2 YYNGEE. The CDR3 loop is CASSVDGRGNSPLHF. The CDR3 region has the DNA TGTGCCAGCAGCGTAGACGGCAGGGGTAATTCACCCCTCCACTTT.

Many counts were recorded for this clonotype. V and J are TRBV5-6 and TRBJ2-1; 8 nucleotides align to TRBD2. This CDR3 has 15 amino acids. In germline, CDR1 is SGHDT, CDR2 YYEEEE. J lost 3 bases, V lost 4 bases, and 6 bases had no gene match. CDR3 amino acids: CASSMSGGRYNEQFF. The CDR3, as DNA: TGTGCCAGCAGCATGAGCGGGGGACGCTACAATGAGCAGTTCTTC.

This clonotype was seen repeatedly, ten times or more. The genes are TRBV20-1 and TRBJ2-4; D gene unclear. The CDR3 loop spans 15 amino acids. Germline values: CDR1 DFQATT, CDR2 SNEGSKA (reference sequence). V gave up 3 bases and J gave up 0 bases, with 12 bases separating them. CDR3 coding DNA: TGCAGTGCTAGCCTTCTCCAGTTAGCCAAAAACATTCAGTACTTC. This gives the protein CSASLLQLAKNIQYF.

This clonotype came up many times. The J gene is TRBJ2-1, the V gene TRBV21-1; the table's TRBD2 call for D was not verified on the DNA. TRBV21-1 is listed as a pseudogene. The CDR3 is 20 amino acids. CDR3: CATLSVGGSCTLSSYNEQFF. DNA for the CDR3: TGTGCCACCTTGTCTGTCGGCGGGAGTTGTACTTTAAGCTCCTACAATGAGCAGTTCTTC.

A remark on this clonotype: An end of the junction differs from the germline gene, which may be a read error. This chain links TRBV5-1 with TRBJ2-3; D is possibly TRBD1 or TRBD2 (6 bases each). CDR3 length: 16 residues. In germline, CDR1 is SGHRS, CDR2 YFSETQ. The CDR3 DNA is TGCACCAGCAGCTTGGACCCCTCCGGGGGCACAGATACGCGGTATTTT. Its translation: CTSSLDPSGGTDTRYF.

A remark on this clonotype: The junction shows a germline mismatch at one end, possibly a read error. The chain uses TRBV11-2 and TRBJ1-1; D remains ambiguous. This CDR3 is built from 14 residues. Germline values: CDR1 SGHAT, CDR2 FQNNGV. CDR3 coding DNA: TGTGCCAGCAGCTTCTCAGGCGTCGACACAGAAGCTTTCTTT. It codes for CASSFSGVDTEAFF.

The chain uses TRBV21-1 and TRBJ1-4; the D segment call TRBD1 is taken from the table without a DNA check. TRBV21-1 is noted as a pseudogene. This CDR3 spans 18 amino acids. The CDR3 DNA follows: TGTGCCAGCAGCAAAGCGGGGACAGGGGGATCAACTAATGAAAAACTGTTTTTT. This sequence encodes CASSKAGTGGSTNEKLFF.

This clonotype was found many times. The J gene is TRBJ2-7, the V gene TRBV5-6, with D perhaps being TRBD1 or TRBD2 (5 bases each). Deletions cut 3 bases from V and 3 bases from J, with 10 bases between. Germline lookup yields CDR1 SGHDT and CDR2 YYEEEE. The CDR3 sequence is 13 residues long. For the CDR3, the DNA is TGTGCCAGCAGCTGGCGAGGGGTCTACGAGCAGTACTTC. This translates into CASSWRGVYEQYF. Full variable domain (rest looked up from reference TRBV5-6 and TRBJ2-7): DAGVTQSPTHLIKTRGQQVTLRCSPKSGHDTVSWYQQALGQGPQFIFQYYEEEERQRGNFPDRFSGHQFPNYSSELNVNALLLGDSALYLCASSWRGVYEQYFGPGTRLTVT.

This clonotype was observed at least ten times. The rearrangement joins TRBV28 to TRBJ2-7; D possibly corresponds to TRBD1 (6 bases). Looked up from germline, CDR1 is MDHEN and CDR2 is SYDVKM. The CDR3 covers 11 residues. The ends were cut back, 8 bases at V and 4 bases at J, with 9 bases in the middle. CDR3: CASDQGYEQYF. The CDR3 coding sequence is TGTGCCAGCGACCAGGGGTACGAGCAGTACTTC.

The table lists this clonotype with many counts. This rearrangement joins TRBV24-1 to TRBJ2-3; 7 bases line up with TRBD1. CDR1 and CDR2 (germline): KGHDR, SFDVKD. V lost 4 bases and J lost 5; bases outside the gene matches: 11. This CDR3 comprises 16 residues. The CDR3 DNA sequence: TGTGCCACCAGTGACCCTCTCGAGGGGGCAAGAGATACGCAGTATTTT. Translation gives CATSDPLEGARDTQYF.

This clonotype was observed a handful of times. The genes are TRBV20-1 and TRBJ2-4, with D hard to call. The CDR3 has 14 residues. The V and J ends lost 6 bases and 0 bases respectively, with 12 bases between them. Germline V gives CDR1 DFQATT, CDR2 SNEGSKA (reference sequence). The CDR3 is CSARIFLAKNIQYF. In DNA form, the CDR3 reads TGCAGTGCACGGATCTTTCTAGCCAAAAACATTCAGTACTTC.

This clonotype appeared many times. CDR3 nucleotides: TGCGCCAGCAGCCGACTAGCGGGAGCAGATACGCAGTATTTT. Protein sequence: CASSRLAGADTQYF. The genes are TRBV5-1 and TRBJ2-3; 12 bases align to TRBD2. After removal of 4 bases from V and 4 bases from J, the junction contained 1 base not matched to a gene. From germline, CDR1 is SGHRS and CDR2 YFSETQ. CDR3 length: 14 amino acids.

This clonotype occurred many times. V is TRBV5-1 and J is TRBJ1-5; D unclear. With 0 bases removed from V and 2 bases from J, the gap between germline ends came to 9 bases. CDR3 size: 15 residues. CDR1 and CDR2 from the germline V gene are SGHRS and YFSETQ. CDR3 in DNA: TGCGCCAGCAGCTTGGAGGGTTTCCGCAATCAGCCCCAGCATTTT. Translated, it gives CASSLEGFRNQPQHF.

The chain recombines TRBV5-4 with TRBJ1-4; 10 bases fit TRBD1. The CDR3 covers 15 residues. Unmatched junction bases numbered 5, after V lost 4 bases and J lost 5 bases. Germline V lookup: CDR1 SGHNT, CDR2 YYREEE (reference sequence). DNA of the CDR3: TGTGCCAGCAGCACCTGGACAGGGGGAAATGAAAAACTGTTTTTT. Protein sequence: CASSTWTGGNEKLFF.

The genes are TRBV24-1 and TRBJ2-3; D gene ambiguous. Per the germline V gene, CDR1 is KGHDR and CDR2 is SFDVKD. V was clipped by 0 bases and J by 5 bases, with 17 bases between them. This CDR3 has 17 residues. This CDR3 reads CATSDLKYSEALDTQYF. CDR3 coding DNA: TGTGCCACCAGTGATTTGAAGTACTCCGAAGCATTAGATACGCAGTATTTT.

This clonotype was observed many times. The chain links TRBV12-3 or TRBV12-4 to TRBJ2-5, with D possibly being TRBD1 (5 bases). This CDR3 contains 12 residues. Trimming removed 3 bases from V and 7 bases from J, with 9 bases in between. This CDR3 is CASSFARGTQYF. The CDR3 coding sequence is TGTGCCAGCAGTTTCGCTAGGGGGACCCAGTACTTC.

This clonotype was seen ten or more times. The rearrangement joins TRBV20-1 to TRBJ2-6; D is perhaps TRBD1 (6 bases). V dropped 2 bases and J dropped 0 bases, with 8 bases sitting between them. Germline V gene data show CDR1 as DFQATT and CDR2 as SNEGSKA (reference sequence). This CDR3 has 15 amino acids. The DNA for the CDR3 is TGCAGTGCTAGACAGGGGAGCTCTGGGGCCAACGTCCTGACTTTC. It codes for CSARQGSSGANVLTF.